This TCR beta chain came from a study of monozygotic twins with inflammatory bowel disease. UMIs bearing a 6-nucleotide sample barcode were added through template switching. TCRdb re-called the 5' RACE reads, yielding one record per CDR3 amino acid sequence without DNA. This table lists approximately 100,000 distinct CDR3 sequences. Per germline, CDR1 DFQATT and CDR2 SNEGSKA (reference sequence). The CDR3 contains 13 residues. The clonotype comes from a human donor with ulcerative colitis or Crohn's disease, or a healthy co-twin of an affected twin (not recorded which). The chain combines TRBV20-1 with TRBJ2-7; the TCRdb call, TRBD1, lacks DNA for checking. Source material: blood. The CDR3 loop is CSAQGTRLYEQYF.